Many counts were recorded for the clone carrying this TCR beta chain. As yet, its antigen is unknown. This sample is part of a study of T-cell reconstitution after alpha-beta-depleted transplantation in children. Study-wide points: Several hundred expanded graft clones reportedly supplied alpha-beta T cells about two months after transplant.

Unique molecular identifiers were incorporated when the TCRbeta library was constructed. TCRdb re-derived calls from the PCR reads in MiXCR, one entry per CDR3 protein. The sample shows over 400,000 distinct CDR3 sequences, 43% of them seen only once. Germline V gives CDR1 SGHTA, CDR2 FQGNSA. Unmatched junction bases numbered 7, after V lost 5 bases and J lost 5 bases. The CDR3 length is 14 residues. This material consisted of PBMCs, taken before TCRalphabeta/CD19-depleted stem cell transplant. This TCR was recovered from a girl aged 2-9 years with aplastic anemia, due to receive a stem cell transplant. This rearrangement joins TRBV7-2 to TRBJ2-3; TRBD1 matches at 7 bases. In DNA, the CDR3 is TGTGCCAGCAGCACTACAGGGGATGTAGATACGCAGTATTTT. Encoded protein: CASSTTGDVDTQYF. The variable domain in full, with the rest retrieved from reference TRBV7-2 and TRBJ2-3, is GAGVSQSPSNKVTEKGKDVELRCDPISGHTALYWYRQSLGQGLEFLIYFQGNSAPDKSGLPSDRFSAERTGGSVSTLTIQRTQQEDSAVYLCASSTTGDVDTQYFGPGTRLTVL.